Below are 17 T cell receptor beta chains sequenced from a single sample in a study of T cells in localized non-small cell lung cancer. Data came from immunoSEQ multiplex PCR; TCRdb stores just in-frame clones and leaves some out. The data contain more than 45,000 clones, 75% to 90% of them singletons. This material consisted of peripheral blood, taken before any cancer treatment. These receptors all come from a male donor aged 60 or over with stage III squamous cell lung carcinoma.

The V gene is TRBV5-6, the J gene TRBJ1-4, with unresolved D. This CDR3 has 14 amino acids. CDR1 SGHDT and CDR2 YYEEEE come from the germline V gene. Trimming shortened V by 10 bases and J by 4 bases, and 17 bases separated the two germline ends. The CDR3 DNA sequence: TGTGCCTCCCGTAGTGGCAGCAATAATGAAAAACTGTTTTTT. Translation gives CASRSGSNNEKLFF. Based on the CDR3 plus reference TRBV5-6 and TRBJ1-4, the full variable domain is DAGVTQSPTHLIKTRGQQVTLRCSPKSGHDTVSWYQQALGQGPQFIFQYYEEEERQRGNFPDRFSGHQFPNYSSELNVNALLLGDSALYLCASRSGSNNEKLFFGSGTQLSVL.

The sample holds one count of this clone. CDR3 sequence: CASSSSWGGYEQYF. As DNA, the CDR3 is TGTGCCAGCAGTTCCTCATGGGGGGGCTACGAGCAGTACTTC. The rearrangement links TRBV6-6 to TRBJ2-7; TRBD2 matches at 7 bases. Germline-derived CDR1 and CDR2 are MNHNY and SVGAGI (reference sequence). With V trimmed by 4 bases and J by 3 bases, 6 bases remained unmatched. The CDR3 covers 14 residues.

This clone showed up just once. This chain uses TRBV14 with TRBJ1-1; D not certain. V lost 1 base and J 5 bases, leaving 11 bases between the germline ends. The CDR3 covers 14 residues. Germline V gives CDR1 SGHDN, CDR2 FVKESK. The CDR3, as DNA: TGTGCCAGCAGCCAAGGTCTCCAGTCTACTGAAGCTTTCTTT. Encoded protein: CASSQGLQSTEAFF.

The chain recombines TRBV7-6 with TRBJ1-3; 7 nucleotides line up with TRBD1. V lost 4 bases and J lost 0; bases outside the gene matches: 12. CDR1 SGHVS and CDR2 FNYEAQ come from the germline V gene. The CDR3 covers 18 residues. CDR3 in DNA: TGTGCCAGCAGCTACGACCGGGAGGGGGCGCGCTCTGGAAACACCATATATTTT. This gives the protein CASSYDREGARSGNTIYF.

The chain has TRBV7-6 and TRBJ2-3, with D possibly being TRBD1 (5 bases). The V end was cut by 0 bases, the J end by 5 bases, with 12 bases between. CDR1 and CDR2 from the germline V gene are SGHVS and FNYEAQ. The CDR3 runs 15 residues. The CDR3 DNA is TGTGCCAGCAGCTTAGCGGGGCTCAGGGAAGATACGCAGTATTTT. This sequence encodes CASSLAGLREDTQYF.

The chain employs TRBV27 and TRBJ1-5, with TRBD1 matching over 7 bases. V trimming: 3 bases; J trimming: 4 bases; junction bases outside the gene matches: 6. This CDR3 region has 15 residues. The V gene's germline CDR1 is MNHEY and CDR2 SMNVEV (reference sequence). The CDR3 region is CASSLTGLGNQPQHF. CDR3 nucleotides: TGTGCCAGCAGTTTGACAGGGTTAGGAAATCAGCCCCAGCATTTT.

The chain joins TRBV15 to TRBJ2-3, with TRBD2 identical over 15 bases. This CDR3 region has 19 residues. Germline V gene lookup returns CDR1 LNHNV and CDR2 YYDKDF (reference sequence). V dropped 3 bases and J dropped 1; count of bases not matched to a gene: 8. The CDR3 loop reads CATSSRGTSGRPGTDTQYF. The DNA of the CDR3 is TGTGCCACCAGCAGCAGGGGGACTAGCGGGAGGCCCGGCACAGATACGCAGTATTTT.

This CDR3 is CASLPIADTGELFF. The CDR3, as DNA: TGTGCCAGTTTGCCTATAGCGGACACCGGGGAGCTGTTTTTT. This chain uses TRBV19 with TRBJ2-2, with TRBD2 as a possible D gene (6 bases). CDR1 and CDR2 from the germline V gene are LNHDA and SQIVND (reference sequence). The germline V and J ends were trimmed by 8 bases and 3 bases, with 13 bases remaining between them. The CDR3 contains 14 residues.

The chain carries TRBV7-6 and TRBJ2-3, with D uncertain. The CDR3 consists of 12 residues. Germline V CDR1 and CDR2: SGHVS, FNYEAQ. Trimming removed 3 bases at V and 4 bases at J, with 5 bases between. CDR3 nucleotides: TGTGCCAGCAGCTTGGGCCCAGATACGCAGTATTTT. Amino acids: CASSLGPDTQYF.

The chain joins TRBV19 to TRBJ1-4; maybe TRBD1 (5 bases). Deletions cut 6 bases from V and 4 bases from J, with 15 bases between. The CDR3 is made up of 15 amino acids. Germline V lookup: CDR1 LNHDA, CDR2 SQIVND (reference sequence). DNA of the CDR3: TGTGCCAGTAGGGTACCGGGACGGCATAATGAAAAACTGTTTTTT. The encoded protein is CASRVPGRHNEKLFF.

This rearrangement joins TRBV5-4 to TRBJ2-1, with D possibly being TRBD2 (6 bases). Germline-derived CDR1 and CDR2 are SGHNT and YYREEE (reference sequence). Trimming took 4 bases from V and 3 from J, leaving 14 bases between them. The CDR3 totals 15 residues. CDR3 residues: CASSLGAGFYNEQFF. For the CDR3, the DNA is TGTGCCAGCAGCCTTGGTGCGGGATTCTACAATGAGCAGTTCTTC.

This chain links TRBV19 with TRBJ2-5; no reliable D call. V was pared by 5 bases and J by 1 base, with 11 bases between. This CDR3 is built from 14 residues. In germline, CDR1 is LNHDA, CDR2 SQIVND (reference sequence). CDR3 protein: CASSLQFIQETQYF. In DNA, the CDR3 is TGTGCCAGTAGTCTCCAATTTATCCAAGAGACCCAGTACTTC. Complete variable domain (other parts from reference TRBV19 and TRBJ2-5): DGGITQSPKYLFRKEGQNVTLSCEQNLNHDAMYWYRQDPGQGLRLIYYSQIVNDFQKGDIAEGYSVSREKKESFPLTVTSAQKNPTAFYLCASSLQFIQETQYFGPGTRLLVL.

The J gene is TRBJ2-7, the V gene TRBV5-6; D perhaps matches TRBD1 (6 bases). CDR3 size: 14 residues. Germline assignment: CDR1 SGHDT and CDR2 YYEEEE. Trimming pared 1 base from V and 2 bases from J, leaving 10 bases between. CDR3 amino acids: CASSLQGFPYEQYF. CDR3 bases: TGTGCCAGCAGCTTGCAGGGGTTCCCCTACGAGCAGTACTTC.

The chain couples TRBV4-2 to TRBJ1-5; D possibly corresponds to TRBD1 (5 bases). The CDR3 is 14 amino acids. Germline V gene lookup returns CDR1 LGHNA and CDR2 YNFKEQ. V gave up 1 base and J gave up 5 bases, with 9 bases separating them. The CDR3: CASSQAGDDQPQHF. The CDR3 DNA follows: TGTGCCAGCAGCCAAGCGGGGGATGATCAGCCCCAGCATTTT.

The table lists this clone with a count of one. J is TRBJ2-3 and V is TRBV9, with 9 positions matching TRBD2. The germline CDR1 and CDR2 sequences are SGDLS and YYNGEE. After removal of 3 bases from V and 3 bases from J, the junction contained 8 bases not matched to a gene. The length of the CDR3 is 16 residues. The CDR3 spells CASSESAGGPTDTQYF. The CDR3 DNA reads as TGTGCCAGCAGCGAAAGCGCGGGGGGGCCAACAGATACGCAGTATTTT.

This chain connects TRBV18 to TRBJ2-5; 8 bases match TRBD1. Germline-derived CDR1 and CDR2 are KGHSH and LQKENI. J was trimmed by 4 bases and V by 6 bases; bases with no gene match: 10. The CDR3 covers 15 residues. CDR3 residues: CASSQDRARGETQYF. The CDR3 DNA follows: TGTGCCAGCTCGCAGGACAGGGCTCGAGGAGAGACCCAGTACTTC.

The rearrangement joins TRBV6-5 to TRBJ1-6; 7 nucleotides match TRBD1. V shed 3 bases and J 10 bases; nucleotides not matched to a gene: 12. The CDR3 loop spans 16 amino acids. The V gene's germline CDR1 is MNHEY and CDR2 SVGAGI. DNA of the CDR3: TGTGCCAGCAGTTATTTCCCTAGGGCAGGGGGATCACCCCTCCACTTT. This gives the protein CASSYFPRAGGSPLHF.